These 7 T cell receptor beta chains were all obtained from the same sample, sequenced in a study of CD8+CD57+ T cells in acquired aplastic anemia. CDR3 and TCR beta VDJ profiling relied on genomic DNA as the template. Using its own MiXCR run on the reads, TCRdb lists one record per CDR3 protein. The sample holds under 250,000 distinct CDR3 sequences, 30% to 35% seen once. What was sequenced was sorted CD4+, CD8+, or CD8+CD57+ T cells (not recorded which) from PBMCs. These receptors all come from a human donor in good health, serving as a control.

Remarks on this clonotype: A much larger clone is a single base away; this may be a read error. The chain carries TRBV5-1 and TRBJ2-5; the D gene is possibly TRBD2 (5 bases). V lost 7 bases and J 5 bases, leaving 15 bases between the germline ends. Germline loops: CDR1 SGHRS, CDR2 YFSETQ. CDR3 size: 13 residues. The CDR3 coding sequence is TGCGCCAGCGGCATGGAGGTGCTGGAGACCCAGTACTTC. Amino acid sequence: CASGMEVLETQYF.

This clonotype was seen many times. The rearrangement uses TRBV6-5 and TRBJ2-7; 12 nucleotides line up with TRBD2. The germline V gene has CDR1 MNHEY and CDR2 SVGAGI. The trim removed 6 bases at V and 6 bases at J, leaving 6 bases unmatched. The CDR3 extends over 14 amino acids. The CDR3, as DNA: TGTGCCAGCAGCCCTAGCGGGAGGGCCGCCGAGCAGTACTTC. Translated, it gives CASSPSGRAAEQYF.

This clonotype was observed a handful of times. CDR3 sequence reads: CASSRGGPSSGNTIYF. The DNA for the CDR3 is TGCGCCAGCAGCAGAGGGGGCCCGAGCTCTGGAAACACCATATATTTT. This sequence joins TRBV4-1 and TRBJ1-3; 7 nucleotides match TRBD1. The CDR3 is 16 residues long. Germline V gene lookup returns CDR1 MGHRA and CDR2 YSYEKL. The J segment lost 0 bases and the V segment lost 5 bases, leaving 7 bases of the junction unmatched.

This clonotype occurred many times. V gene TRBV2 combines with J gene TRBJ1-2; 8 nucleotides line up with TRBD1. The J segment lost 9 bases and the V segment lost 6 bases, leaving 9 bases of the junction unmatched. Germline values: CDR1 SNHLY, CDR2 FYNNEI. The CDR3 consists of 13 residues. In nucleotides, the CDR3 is TGTGCCAGCAGCGTCGGACAGGGAAGGAGCTACACCTTC. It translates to CASSVGQGRSYTF.

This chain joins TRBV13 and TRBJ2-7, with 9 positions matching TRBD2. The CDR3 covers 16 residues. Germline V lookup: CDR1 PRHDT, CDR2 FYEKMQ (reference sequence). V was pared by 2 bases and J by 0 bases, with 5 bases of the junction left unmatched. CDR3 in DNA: TGTGCCAGCAGCTTAAGGGGTAGCGGGAGCTCCTACGAGCAGTACTTC. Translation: CASSLRGSGSSYEQYF.

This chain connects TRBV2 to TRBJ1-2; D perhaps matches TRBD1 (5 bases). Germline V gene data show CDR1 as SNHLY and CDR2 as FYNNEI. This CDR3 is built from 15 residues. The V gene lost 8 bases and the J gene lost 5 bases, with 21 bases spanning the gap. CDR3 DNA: TGTGCCAGCCTATCCATTGGGGCAGGAATTTATGGCTACACCTTC. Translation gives CASLSIGAGIYGYTF. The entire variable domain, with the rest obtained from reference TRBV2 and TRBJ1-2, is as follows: EPEVTQTPSHQVTQMGQEVILRCVPISNHLYFYWYRQILGQKVEFLVSFYNNEISEKSEIFDDQFSVERPDGSNFTLKIRSTKLEDSAMYFCASLSIGAGIYGYTFGSGTRLTVV.

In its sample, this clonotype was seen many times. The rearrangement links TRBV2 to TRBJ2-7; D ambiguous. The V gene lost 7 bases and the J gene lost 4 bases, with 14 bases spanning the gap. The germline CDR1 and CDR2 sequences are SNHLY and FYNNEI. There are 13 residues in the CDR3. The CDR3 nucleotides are TGTGCCAGCAACACGGACCGCCGGTACGAGCAGTACTTC. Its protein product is CASNTDRRYEQYF.